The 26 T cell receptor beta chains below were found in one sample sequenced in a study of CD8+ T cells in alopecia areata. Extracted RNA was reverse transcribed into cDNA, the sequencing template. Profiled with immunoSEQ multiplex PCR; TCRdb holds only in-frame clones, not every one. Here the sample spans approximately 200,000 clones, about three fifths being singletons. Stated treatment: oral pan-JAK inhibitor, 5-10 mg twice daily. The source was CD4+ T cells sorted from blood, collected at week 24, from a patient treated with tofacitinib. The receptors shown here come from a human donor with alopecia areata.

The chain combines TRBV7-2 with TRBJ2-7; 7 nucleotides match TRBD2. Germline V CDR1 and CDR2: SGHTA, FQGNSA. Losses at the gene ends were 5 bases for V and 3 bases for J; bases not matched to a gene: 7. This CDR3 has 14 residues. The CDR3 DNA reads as TGTGCCAGCAGCCCTAGGGCGGGGGACTACGAGCAGTACTTC. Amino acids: CASSPRAGDYEQYF.

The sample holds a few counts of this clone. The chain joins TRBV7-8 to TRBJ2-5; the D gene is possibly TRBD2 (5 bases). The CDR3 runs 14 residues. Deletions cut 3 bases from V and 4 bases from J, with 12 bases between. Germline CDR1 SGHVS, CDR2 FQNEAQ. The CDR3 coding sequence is TGTGCCAGCAGCTTTAGCAGCGGTCTAGAGACCCAGTACTTC. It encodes CASSFSSGLETQYF. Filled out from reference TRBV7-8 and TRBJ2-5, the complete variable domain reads GAGVSQSPRYKVAKRGQDVALRCDPISGHVSLFWYQQALGQGPEFLTYFQNEAQLDKSGLPSDRFFAERPEGSVSTLKIQRTQQEDSAVYLCASSFSSGLETQYFGPGTRLLVL.

The CDR3 nucleotides are TGTGCCAGCAGCTTAGCTGGAGGGGTGAATGAGCAGTTCTTC. Translated: CASSLAGGVNEQFF. V gene TRBV11-3 combines with J gene TRBJ2-1, with a weak D call TRBD2 (6 bases). Between the trimmed V and J ends, which lost 1 base and 7 bases, there was a span of 11 bases. The CDR3 spans 14 residues. The germline CDR1 and CDR2 sequences are SGHNT and YENEEA.

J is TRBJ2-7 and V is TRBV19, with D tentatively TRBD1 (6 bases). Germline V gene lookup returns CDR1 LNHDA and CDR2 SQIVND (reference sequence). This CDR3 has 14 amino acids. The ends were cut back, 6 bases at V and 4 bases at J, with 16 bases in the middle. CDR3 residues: CASRATGRGYEQYF. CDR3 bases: TGTGCCAGTAGGGCCACAGGGCGCGGTTACGAGCAGTACTTC.

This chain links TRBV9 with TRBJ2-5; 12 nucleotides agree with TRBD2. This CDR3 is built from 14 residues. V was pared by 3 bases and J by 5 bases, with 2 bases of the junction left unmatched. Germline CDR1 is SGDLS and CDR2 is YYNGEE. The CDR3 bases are TGTGCCAGCAGCGAGACTAGCGGGGGTGAGACCCAGTACTTC. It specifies CASSETSGGETQYF.

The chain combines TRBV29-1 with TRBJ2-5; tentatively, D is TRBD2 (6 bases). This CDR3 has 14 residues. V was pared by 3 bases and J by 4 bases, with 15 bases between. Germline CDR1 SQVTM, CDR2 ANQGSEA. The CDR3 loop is CSVDVGGMGETQYF. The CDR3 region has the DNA TGCAGCGTTGATGTGGGGGGAATGGGAGAGACCCAGTACTTC.

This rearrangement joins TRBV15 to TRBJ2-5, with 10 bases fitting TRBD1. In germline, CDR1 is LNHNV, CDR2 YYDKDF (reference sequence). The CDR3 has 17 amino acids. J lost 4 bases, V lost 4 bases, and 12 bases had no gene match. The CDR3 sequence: CATSIRQGANGGETQYF. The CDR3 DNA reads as TGTGCCACCAGCATTCGACAGGGGGCGAATGGAGGAGAGACCCAGTACTTC.

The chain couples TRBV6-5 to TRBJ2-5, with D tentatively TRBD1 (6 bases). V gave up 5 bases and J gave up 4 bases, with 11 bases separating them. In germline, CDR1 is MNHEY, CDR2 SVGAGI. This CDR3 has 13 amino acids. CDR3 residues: CASSDGRGETQYF. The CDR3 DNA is TGTGCCAGCAGTGATGGCAGGGGAGAGACCCAGTACTTC.

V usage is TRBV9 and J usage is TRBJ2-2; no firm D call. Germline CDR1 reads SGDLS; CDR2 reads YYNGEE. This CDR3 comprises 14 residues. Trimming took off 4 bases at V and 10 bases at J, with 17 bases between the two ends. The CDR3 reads CASSPGGSREELFF. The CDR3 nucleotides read TGTGCCAGCAGCCCGGGCGGATCTAGAGAGGAGCTGTTTTTT.

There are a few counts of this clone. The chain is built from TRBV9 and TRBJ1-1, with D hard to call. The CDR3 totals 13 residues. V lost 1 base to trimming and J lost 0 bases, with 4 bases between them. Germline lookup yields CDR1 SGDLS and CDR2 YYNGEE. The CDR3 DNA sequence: TGTGCCAGCAGCGTAATCATGAACACTGAAGCTTTCTTT. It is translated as CASSVIMNTEAFF.

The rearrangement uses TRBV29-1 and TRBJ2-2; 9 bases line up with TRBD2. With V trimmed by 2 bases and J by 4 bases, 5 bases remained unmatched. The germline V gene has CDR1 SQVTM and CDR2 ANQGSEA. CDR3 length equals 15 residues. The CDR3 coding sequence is TGCAGCGTTGAACGGCGGGGGGGCCGCACCGGGGAGCTGTTTTTT. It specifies CSVERRGGRTGELFF.

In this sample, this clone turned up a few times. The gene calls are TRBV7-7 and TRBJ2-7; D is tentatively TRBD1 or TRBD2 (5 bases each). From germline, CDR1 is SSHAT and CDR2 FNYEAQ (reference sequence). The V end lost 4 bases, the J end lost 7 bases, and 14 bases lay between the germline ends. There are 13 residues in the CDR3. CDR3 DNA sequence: TGTGCCAGCAGCTGGGACGCGGCAGGGGAGCAGTACTTC. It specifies CASSWDAAGEQYF.

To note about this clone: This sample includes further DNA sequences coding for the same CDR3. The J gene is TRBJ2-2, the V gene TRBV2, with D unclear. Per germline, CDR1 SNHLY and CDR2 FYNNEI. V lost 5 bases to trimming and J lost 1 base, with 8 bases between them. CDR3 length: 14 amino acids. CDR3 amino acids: CASSREQNTGELFF. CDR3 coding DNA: TGTGCCAGCAGTCGAGAGCAGAACACCGGGGAGCTGTTTTTT.

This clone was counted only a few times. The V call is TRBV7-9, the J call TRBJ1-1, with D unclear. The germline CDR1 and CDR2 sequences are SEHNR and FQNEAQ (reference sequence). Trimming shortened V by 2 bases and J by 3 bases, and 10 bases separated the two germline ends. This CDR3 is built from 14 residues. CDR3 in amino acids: CASSLSSSDTEAFF. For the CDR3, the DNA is TGTGCCAGCAGCTTAAGTTCGTCAGACACTGAAGCTTTCTTT.

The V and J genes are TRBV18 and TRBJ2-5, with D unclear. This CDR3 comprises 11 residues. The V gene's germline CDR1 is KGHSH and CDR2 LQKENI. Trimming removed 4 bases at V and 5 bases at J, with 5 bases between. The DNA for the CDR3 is TGTGCCAGCTCACAGGTCGAGACCCAGTACTTC. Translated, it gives CASSQVETQYF.

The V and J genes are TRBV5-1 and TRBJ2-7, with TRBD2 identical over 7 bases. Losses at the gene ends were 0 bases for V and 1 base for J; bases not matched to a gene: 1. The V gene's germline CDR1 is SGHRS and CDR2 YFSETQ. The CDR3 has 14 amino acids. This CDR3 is CASSLGGSSYEQYF. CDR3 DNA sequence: TGCGCCAGCAGCTTGGGCGGGAGTTCCTACGAGCAGTACTTC.

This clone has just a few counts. The CDR3 protein is CASSPTGTSGSRYEQYF. The DNA of the CDR3 is TGTGCCAGCTCACCCACCGGGACTAGCGGGAGTAGGTACGAGCAGTACTTC. This chain connects TRBV18 to TRBJ2-7, with 14 bases matching TRBD2. This CDR3 comprises 17 residues. V gave up 3 bases and J gave up 4 bases; unmatched junction bases: 8. Germline CDR1 and CDR2: KGHSH and LQKENI.

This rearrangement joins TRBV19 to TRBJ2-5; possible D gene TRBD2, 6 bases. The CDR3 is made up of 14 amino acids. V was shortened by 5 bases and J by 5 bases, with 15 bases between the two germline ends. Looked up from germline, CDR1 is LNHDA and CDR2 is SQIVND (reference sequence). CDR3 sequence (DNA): TGTGCCAGTAGTGTACCGGGACTGAGTGAGACCCAGTACTTC. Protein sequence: CASSVPGLSETQYF.

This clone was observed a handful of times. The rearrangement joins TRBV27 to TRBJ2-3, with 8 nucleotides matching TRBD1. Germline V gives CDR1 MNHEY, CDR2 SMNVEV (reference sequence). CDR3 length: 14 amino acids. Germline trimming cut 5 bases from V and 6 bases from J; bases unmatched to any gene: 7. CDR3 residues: CASSLGQGTDTQYF. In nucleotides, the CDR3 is TGTGCCAGCAGTCTCGGACAGGGAACGGATACGCAGTATTTT.

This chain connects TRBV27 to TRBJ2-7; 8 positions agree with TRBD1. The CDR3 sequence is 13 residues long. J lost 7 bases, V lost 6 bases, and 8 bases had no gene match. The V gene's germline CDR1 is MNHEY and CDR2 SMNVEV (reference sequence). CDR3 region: CASSNRGSDEQYF. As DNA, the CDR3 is TGTGCCAGCAGCAACAGGGGGTCGGATGAGCAGTACTTC.

This CDR3 is CASAQTGAAFETQYF. The CDR3 DNA sequence: TGTGCCAGCGCCCAGACAGGGGCTGCTTTCGAGACCCAGTACTTC. The chain couples TRBV27 to TRBJ2-5, with TRBD1 matching over 8 bases. Trimming took 8 bases from V and 5 from J; bases not matched to a gene: 13. CDR1 and CDR2 from the germline V gene are MNHEY and SMNVEV (reference sequence). The CDR3 is 15 amino acids.

The CDR3 DNA sequence: TGCAGCGTTGGTTTAGCGTCGGGTAGGACCGGGGAGCTGTTTTTT. It translates to CSVGLASGRTGELFF. The rearrangement links TRBV29-1 to TRBJ2-2; possibly TRBD2 for D (5 bases). Per the germline V gene, CDR1 is SQVTM and CDR2 is ANQGSEA. This CDR3 is built from 15 residues. Trimming stripped 4 bases from V and 5 bases from J, with 17 bases between.

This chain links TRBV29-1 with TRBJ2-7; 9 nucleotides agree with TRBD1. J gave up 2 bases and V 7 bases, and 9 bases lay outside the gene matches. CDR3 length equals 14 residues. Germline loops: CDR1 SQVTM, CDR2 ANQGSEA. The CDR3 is CSARPGQGTYEQYF. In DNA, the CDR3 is TGCAGCGCCCGACCGGGACAGGGTACCTACGAGCAGTACTTC.

DNA of the CDR3: TGTGCCAGCAGCCCCTTTAGCGGGAGTTCCAACGAGCAGTACTTC. Translating gives CASSPFSGSSNEQYF. The gene calls are TRBV7-2 and TRBJ2-7, with 9 bases identical to TRBD2. V dropped 5 bases and J dropped 5; count of bases not matched to a gene: 10. This CDR3 has 15 amino acids. Germline CDR1 and CDR2: SGHTA and FQGNSA.

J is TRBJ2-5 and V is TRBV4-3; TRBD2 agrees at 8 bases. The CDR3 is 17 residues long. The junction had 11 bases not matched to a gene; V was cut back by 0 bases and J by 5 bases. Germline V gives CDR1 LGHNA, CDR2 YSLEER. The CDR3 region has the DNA TGCGCCAGCAGCCAAGATAGGCCTGCGGGGGGCGGGGAGACCCAGTACTTC. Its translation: CASSQDRPAGGGETQYF.

The CDR3 loop is CASSPDREYEQYF. The CDR3 nucleotides read TGTGCCAGCAGCCCCGACAGGGAGTACGAGCAGTACTTC. The rearrangement uses TRBV7-3 and TRBJ2-7; 7 nucleotides agree with TRBD1. With 5 bases clipped from V and 4 bases from J, the junction kept 5 bases outside the gene matches. The CDR3 extends over 13 amino acids. From germline, CDR1 is SGHTA and CDR2 FQGTGA.